The next 19 T cell receptor beta chains were all read from a single sample in a study of T cells in Graves' hyperthyroidism and ophthalmopathy. The source material, RNA transcripts, was used to amplify TCR beta CDR3 regions. First-round RT-PCR of the TCR CDR3 relied on the HTBI primer set. TCRdb ran MiXCR on the multiplex PCR reads and lists one entry per CDR3 protein. Of approximately 600,000 distinct CDR3 sequences listed, about 16% are singletons. Sequencing was done on a sample of blood. The receptors derive from a woman aged 25 to 39 with Graves' hyperthyroidism.

This clonotype was seen a handful of times. This chain uses TRBV19 with TRBJ1-4; the match to TRBD1 covers 8 bases. Germline assignment: CDR1 LNHDA and CDR2 SQIVND (reference sequence). Germline trimming cut 3 bases from V and 10 bases from J; bases unmatched to any gene: 7. This CDR3 region has 14 residues. In nucleotides, the CDR3 is TGTGCCAGTAGTATTCCGGCCAGGGGGCGAAAACTGTTTTTT. Translating it yields CASSIPARGRKLFF.

There are a few counts of this clonotype. The chain couples TRBV5-4 to TRBJ2-3; 8 bases align to TRBD2. The J segment lost 2 bases and the V segment lost 3 bases, leaving 8 bases of the junction unmatched. This CDR3 is built from 16 residues. Per germline, CDR1 SGHNT and CDR2 YYREEE (reference sequence). The CDR3 bases are TGTGCCAGCAGCTCGAAGACTAGCGACGCCACAGATACGCAGTATTTT. Translated: CASSSKTSDATDTQYF.

The chain employs TRBV5-1 and TRBJ2-1; 9 nucleotides match TRBD2. After removal of 2 bases from V and 7 bases from J, the junction contained 4 bases not matched to a gene. Germline V lookup: CDR1 SGHRS, CDR2 YFSETQ. CDR3 length equals 14 residues. The CDR3 sequence: CASSFGTSLNEQFF. In DNA form, the CDR3 reads TGCGCCAGCAGCTTTGGGACTAGCTTAAATGAGCAGTTCTTC.

There are many counts of this clonotype. This chain's CDR3 is CAWRGGGRETQYF. CDR3 bases: TGTGCCTGGAGGGGAGGAGGGCGGGAGACCCAGTACTTC. The chain joins TRBV30 to TRBJ2-5, with D perhaps TRBD2 (6 bases). The CDR3 runs 13 residues. CDR1 GTSNPN and CDR2 SVGIG come from the germline V gene (reference sequence). Deletions cut 3 bases from V and 5 bases from J, with 13 bases between.

In this sample, this clonotype turned up many times. The chain joins TRBV27 to TRBJ2-7; a weak D match, TRBD2 (5 bases). CDR3 length: 14 residues. CDR1 is MNHEY and CDR2 is SMNVEV in the germline V gene (reference sequence). Trimming removed 5 bases from V and 5 bases from J, with 16 bases in between. The CDR3 nucleotides are TGTGCCAGCAGTCCCCTCGGACTGTCTAACGAGCAGTACTTC. It translates to CASSPLGLSNEQYF.

This clonotype was picked up many times. The V call is TRBV29-1, the J call TRBJ1-1, with 7 bases fitting TRBD1. CDR1 SQVTM and CDR2 ANQGSEA come from the germline V gene. V lost 0 bases and J lost 6; bases outside the gene matches: 7. The CDR3 is 14 residues long. The CDR3 DNA is TGCAGCGTTGAAGATATTGGTAGGGGGCCTGAAGCTTTCTTT. It codes for CSVEDIGRGPEAFF.

This clonotype appeared a few times. The chain joins TRBV24-1 to TRBJ2-1; maybe TRBD1 (6 bases). The germline CDR1 and CDR2 sequences are KGHDR and SFDVKD. V lost 7 bases, J lost 5 bases, and 11 bases lay in between. CDR3 length equals 13 residues. CDR3 sequence (DNA): TGTGCCACCAGGACAGGCGTAAACAATGAGCAGTTCTTC. It translates to CATRTGVNNEQFF.

The rearrangement joins TRBV2 to TRBJ2-7, with 8 bases that match TRBD1. Germline CDR1 SNHLY, CDR2 FYNNEI. This CDR3 has 15 residues. Trimming at V came to 6 bases and at J to 3 bases, leaving 10 bases not matched to a gene. Written as DNA, the CDR3 is TGTGCCAGCAGCCCAGCTGGACAGGGTGTCTACGAGCAGTACTTC. It codes for CASSPAGQGVYEQYF.

The J gene is TRBJ2-7, the V gene TRBV28; 8 nucleotides line up with TRBD1. Germline CDR1 is MDHEN and CDR2 is SYDVKM. The CDR3 consists of 17 residues. Germline trimming cut 3 bases from V and 5 bases from J; bases unmatched to any gene: 15. Here the CDR3 DNA reads TGTGCCAGCAGTTTTCTGTATCGATGGACAGGGAAAAACGAGCAGTACTTC. It yields the protein CASSFLYRWTGKNEQYF.

This clonotype has ten or more counts. CDR3 coding DNA: TGTGCCAGCAGAACCGGGTCCGGTAGGTCCTACGAGCAGTACTTC. It specifies CASRTGSGRSYEQYF. This chain uses TRBV12-3 or TRBV12-4 with TRBJ2-7; no firm D call. CDR3 length: 15 amino acids. V was pared by 6 bases and J by 1 base, with 16 bases between.

This clonotype was counted ten times or more. The chain combines TRBV15 with TRBJ2-5, with D possibly matching TRBD1 (5 bases). The V end lost 0 bases, the J end lost 0 bases, and 14 bases lay between the germline ends. The CDR3 runs 17 residues. Germline V gene data show CDR1 as LNHNV and CDR2 as YYDKDF (reference sequence). This CDR3 is CATSRDNRKGDQETQYF. The CDR3 coding sequence is TGTGCCACCAGCAGAGATAACCGCAAAGGGGACCAAGAGACCCAGTACTTC.

The chain joins TRBV14 to TRBJ2-7; either TRBD1 or TRBD2 may supply D (5 bases each). The germline V gene encodes CDR1 SGHDN and CDR2 FVKESK. Trimming shortened V by 5 bases and J by 0 bases, and 14 bases separated the two germline ends. The CDR3 is 15 residues long. CDR3 sequence: CASSVSTGTSYEQYF. In nucleotides, the CDR3 is TGTGCCAGCAGCGTGTCTACGGGGACCTCCTACGAGCAGTACTTC.

This clonotype has ten or more counts. A much larger clone lies a single base off, so this may be a read error. This chain uses TRBV7-8 with TRBJ2-7; 10 nucleotides align to TRBD1. This CDR3 has 12 residues. With V trimmed by 8 bases and J by 2 bases, 0 bases remained unmatched. Germline CDR1 reads SGHVS; CDR2 reads FQNEAQ. CDR3 sequence: CASGTGAYEQYF. Written as DNA, the CDR3 is TGTGCCAGCGGGACAGGGGCCTACGAGCAGTACTTC.

This clonotype was counted many times. The CDR3 reads CASSYSPYSNQPQHF. As DNA, the CDR3 is TGTGCCAGCAGTTACTCACCCTACAGCAATCAGCCCCAGCATTTT. This chain joins TRBV6-5 and TRBJ1-5; D remains unclear. The V end lost 0 bases, the J end lost 1 base, and 7 bases lay between the germline ends. Germline loops: CDR1 MNHEY, CDR2 SVGAGI. The CDR3 length is 15 residues.

The V and J genes are TRBV30 and TRBJ2-3; 7 bases are shared with TRBD1. The CDR3 runs 14 residues. V was pared by 3 bases and J by 5 bases, with 8 bases of the junction left unmatched. Germline V gene lookup returns CDR1 GTSNPN and CDR2 SVGIG (reference sequence). The CDR3 reads CAWSPRGYGDTQYF. DNA for the CDR3: TGTGCCTGGAGCCCCAGGGGGTATGGAGATACGCAGTATTTT.

This clonotype was detected ten times or more. The chain has TRBV29-1 and TRBJ2-5; 7 bases align to TRBD1. The V segment lost 6 bases and the J segment 3 bases; nucleotides outside the gene matches: 7. Germline V lookup: CDR1 SQVTM, CDR2 ANQGSEA. This CDR3 has 13 residues. CDR3 protein: CSVPDRVEETQYF. For the CDR3, the DNA is TGCAGCGTCCCAGACAGGGTCGAAGAGACCCAGTACTTC.

Only a few counts were recorded for this clonotype. V is TRBV19 and J is TRBJ1-5; unclear D gene. V was pared by 2 bases and J by 0 bases, with 8 bases between. This CDR3 region has 15 residues. Looked up from germline, CDR1 is LNHDA and CDR2 is SQIVND (reference sequence). CDR3 DNA: TGTGCCAGTAGTATAACGGAAAATAGCAATCAGCCCCAGCATTTT. Protein sequence: CASSITENSNQPQHF.

In this sample, this clonotype turned up a few times. The chain employs TRBV7-9 and TRBJ2-7; 9 positions agree with TRBD2. The CDR3 is made up of 19 amino acids. The germline V gene encodes CDR1 SEHNR and CDR2 FQNEAQ (reference sequence). Trimming took 1 base from V and 2 from J; bases not matched to a gene: 15. The CDR3 here is CASSLGSPKASGAPYEQYF. The CDR3 bases are TGTGCCAGCAGCTTAGGATCCCCCAAGGCTAGCGGGGCACCCTACGAGCAGTACTTC.

This clonotype was recorded a few times. The chain uses TRBV10-3 and TRBJ2-3; 13 nucleotides align to TRBD2. Germline V lookup: CDR1 ENHRY, CDR2 SYGVKD. The CDR3 covers 18 residues. With 5 bases clipped from V and 0 bases from J, the junction kept 8 bases outside the gene matches. In DNA form, the CDR3 reads TGTGCCATCAGTTGGACTAGCGGGAGCTCCCCTAGCACAGATACGCAGTATTTT. Translated: CAISWTSGSSPSTDTQYF.